The text below deals with one TCR beta chain. These data originate in a study of T cells expressing NK-cell markers. Study details: The authors sequenced eight donors, of whom seven were HCMV-seropositive and one was seronegative.

TCRdb re-called the 5' RACE reads; one entry per CDR3 protein, DNA not given. The sample table sets out roughly 15,000 distinct CDR3 sequences. Germline V gene lookup returns CDR1 DFQATT and CDR2 SNEGSKA (reference sequence). The CDR3 extends over 16 amino acids. This TCR was recovered from a man aged 18 to 69 in good health. What was sequenced was blood T cells: a sorted CD56 or NKG2C T cell subset, CD4+ or CD8+ T cells, or bulk PBMC T cells (not recorded which). V is TRBV20-1 and J is TRBJ2-1; TCRdb proposes TRBD2, but this gene call is untestable without DNA. The CDR3 loop reads CSARGALAGGVDEQFF.